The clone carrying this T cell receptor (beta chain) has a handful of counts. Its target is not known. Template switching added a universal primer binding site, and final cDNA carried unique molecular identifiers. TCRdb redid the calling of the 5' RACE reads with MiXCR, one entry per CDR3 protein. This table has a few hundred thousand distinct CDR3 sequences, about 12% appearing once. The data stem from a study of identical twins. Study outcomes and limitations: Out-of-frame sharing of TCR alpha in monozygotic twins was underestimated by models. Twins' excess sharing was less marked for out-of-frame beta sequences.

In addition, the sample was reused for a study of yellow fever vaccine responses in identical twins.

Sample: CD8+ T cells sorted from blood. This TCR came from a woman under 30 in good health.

The CDR3 region is CASNQEWEQGNPYQETQYF. The CDR3, as DNA: TGTGCCAGCAACCAAGAATGGGAACAGGGCAACCCTTACCAAGAGACCCAGTACTTC. V usage is TRBV5-2 and J usage is TRBJ2-5; the table's D call TRBD1 went unverified against the DNA. TRBV5-2 is reported as a pseudogene. The length of the CDR3 is 19 residues.